A selection of T cell receptor beta chains follows, all from one sample in a study of OX40 agonist ivuxolimab in advanced cancers. TCRdb's copy holds only in-frame clones and misses some; the assay was immunoSEQ multiplex PCR. The table includes more than 50,000 clones, 85% detected once. The sequencing here drew on CD4+ or CD8+ T cells sorted from blood, taken in a trial of the OX40 agonist ivuxolimab. All receptors come from an adult with an advanced solid tumor such as melanoma, head and neck, liver or kidney cancer. Both conserved end residues are part of each CDR3. Each record gives: J gene, V gene, D gene, clone size, CDR3 DNA, CDR3 protein. D genes are given only for firm matches. Some rows mark clone size as missing; the rest say once, few, many or name a class of expanded clone.

>TRBJ2-2|TRBV5-1|-|-
TGCGCCAGCAGCTCGTACACCGGTTCTGGGGAGCTGTTTTTT
CASSSYTGSGELFF
>TRBJ1-5|TRBV6-1|TRBD1|once
TGTGCCAGCAGAGAGGGACAGGCGTACAATCAGCCCCAGCATTTT
CASREGQAYNQPQHF
>TRBJ2-1|TRBV10-1|-|-
TGCGCCAGCAGTGAGTCGAGTGCGGGAAGCTCCTACAATGAGCAGTTCTTC
CASSESSAGSSYNEQFF
>TRBJ1-4|TRBV5-8|TRBD1|-
TGTGCCAGCGGACAGGGGGCTTACGGGGAAAAACTGTTTTTT
CASGQGAYGEKLFF
>TRBJ2-5|TRBV9|-|-
TGTGCCAGCAGCGTCGGGGTTGGGGCACAAGAGACCCAGTACTTC
CASSVGVGAQETQYF
>TRBJ2-5|TRBV10-2|TRBD2|few
TGCGCCAGCAGTGAGTCTAGCGGGAGTTTACAAGAGACCCAGTACTTC
CASSESSGSLQETQYF
>TRBJ2-7|TRBV28|-|-
TGTGCCAGCAACTCCGGGACCTCTCTACGCAGCTCCTACGAGCAGTACTTC
CASNSGTSLRSSYEQYF
>TRBJ2-7|TRBV7-9|-|-
TGTGCCAGCAGCCATCGGGCGGGCGATAACGAGCAGTACTTC
CASSHRAGDNEQYF
>TRBJ2-4|TRBV19|-|-
TGTGCCAGTAGTCAGCCGGGATTAGAAAACATTCAGTACTTC
CASSQPGLENIQYF
>TRBJ1-1|TRBV11-2|-|-
TGTGCCAGCAGCTTTTTTGACACTGAAGCTTTCTTT
CASSFFDTEAFF